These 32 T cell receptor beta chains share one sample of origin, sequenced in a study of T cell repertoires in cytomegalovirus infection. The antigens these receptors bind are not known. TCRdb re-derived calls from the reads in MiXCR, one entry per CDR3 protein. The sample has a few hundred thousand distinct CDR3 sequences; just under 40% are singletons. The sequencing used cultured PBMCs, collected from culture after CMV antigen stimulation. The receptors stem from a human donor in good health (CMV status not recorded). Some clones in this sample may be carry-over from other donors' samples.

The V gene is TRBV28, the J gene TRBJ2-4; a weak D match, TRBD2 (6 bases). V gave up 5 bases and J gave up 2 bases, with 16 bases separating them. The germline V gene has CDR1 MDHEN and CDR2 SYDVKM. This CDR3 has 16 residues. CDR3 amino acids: CASSLRSGVPKNIQYF. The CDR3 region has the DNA TGTGCCAGCAGTCTAAGATCGGGGGTTCCCAAAAACATTCAGTACTTC. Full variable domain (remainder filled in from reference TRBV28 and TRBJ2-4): DVKVTQSSRYLVKRTGEKVFLECVQDMDHENMFWYRQDPGLGLRLIYFSYDVKMKEKGDIPEGYSVSREKKERFSLILESASTNQTSMYLCASSLRSGVPKNIQYFGAGTRLSVL.

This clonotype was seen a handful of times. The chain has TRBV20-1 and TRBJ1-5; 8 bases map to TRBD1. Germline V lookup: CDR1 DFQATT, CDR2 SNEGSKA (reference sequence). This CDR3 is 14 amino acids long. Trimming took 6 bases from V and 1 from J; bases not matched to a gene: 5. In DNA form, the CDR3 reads TGCAGTGCATGGACAGGGTCGAGCAATCAGCCCCAGCATTTT. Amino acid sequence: CSAWTGSSNQPQHF.

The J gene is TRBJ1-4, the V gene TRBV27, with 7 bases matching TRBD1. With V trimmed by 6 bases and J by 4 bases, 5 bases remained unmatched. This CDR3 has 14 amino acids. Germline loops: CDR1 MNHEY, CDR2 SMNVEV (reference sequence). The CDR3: CASRRQGSNEKLFF. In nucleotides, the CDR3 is TGTGCCAGCAGGAGACAGGGAAGTAATGAAAAACTGTTTTTT. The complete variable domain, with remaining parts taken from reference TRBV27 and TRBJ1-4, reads EAQVTQNPRYLITVTGKKLTVTCSQNMNHEYMSWYRQDPGLGLRQIYYSMNVEVTDKGDVPEGYKVSRKEKRNFPLILESPSPNQTSLYFCASRRQGSNEKLFFGSGTQLSVL.

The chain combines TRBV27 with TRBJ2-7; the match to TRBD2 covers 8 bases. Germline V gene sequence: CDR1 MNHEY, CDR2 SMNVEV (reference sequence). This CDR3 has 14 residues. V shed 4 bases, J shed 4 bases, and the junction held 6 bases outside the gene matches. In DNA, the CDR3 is TGTGCCAGCAGTTCACGGGGGGGCTGGTACGAGCAGTACTTC. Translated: CASSSRGGWYEQYF.

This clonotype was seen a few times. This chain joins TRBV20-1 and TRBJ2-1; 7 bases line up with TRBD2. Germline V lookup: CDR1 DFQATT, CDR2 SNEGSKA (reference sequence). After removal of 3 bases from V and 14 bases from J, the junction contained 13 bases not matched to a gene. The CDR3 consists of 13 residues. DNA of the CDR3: TGCAGTGCTAGCCCAACCTTGCGGGAGAATGAGTTCTTC. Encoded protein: CSASPTLRENEFF.

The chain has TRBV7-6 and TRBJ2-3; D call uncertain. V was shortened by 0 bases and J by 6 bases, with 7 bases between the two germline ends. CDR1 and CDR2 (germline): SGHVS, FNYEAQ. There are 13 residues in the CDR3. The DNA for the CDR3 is TGTGCCAGCAGCTTAGCTAGTGTGGATACGCAGTATTTT. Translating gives CASSLASVDTQYF.

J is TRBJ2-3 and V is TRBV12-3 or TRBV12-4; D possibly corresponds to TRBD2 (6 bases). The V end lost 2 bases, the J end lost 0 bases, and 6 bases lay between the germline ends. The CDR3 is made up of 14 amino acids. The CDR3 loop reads CASSLTSSTDTQYF. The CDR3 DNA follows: TGTGCCAGCAGTTTAACTAGCAGCACAGATACGCAGTATTTT.

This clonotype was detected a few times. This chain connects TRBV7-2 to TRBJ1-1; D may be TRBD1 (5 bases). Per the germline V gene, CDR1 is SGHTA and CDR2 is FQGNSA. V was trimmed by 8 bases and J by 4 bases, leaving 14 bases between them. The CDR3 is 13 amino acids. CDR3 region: CASGLPGGTEAFF. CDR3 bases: TGTGCCAGCGGACTCCCCGGGGGCACTGAAGCTTTCTTT. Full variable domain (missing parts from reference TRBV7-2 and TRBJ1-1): GAGVSQSPSNKVTEKGKDVELRCDPISGHTALYWYRQSLGQGLEFLIYFQGNSAPDKSGLPSDRFSAERTGGSVSTLTIQRTQQEDSAVYLCASGLPGGTEAFFGQGTRLTVV.

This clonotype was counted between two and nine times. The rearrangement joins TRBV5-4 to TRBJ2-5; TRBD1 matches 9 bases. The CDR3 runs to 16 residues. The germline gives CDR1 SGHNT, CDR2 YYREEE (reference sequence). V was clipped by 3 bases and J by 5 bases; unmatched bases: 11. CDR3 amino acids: CASSSSRGQGWETQYF. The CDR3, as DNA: TGTGCCAGCAGCTCCAGCCGAGGACAGGGGTGGGAGACCCAGTACTTC.

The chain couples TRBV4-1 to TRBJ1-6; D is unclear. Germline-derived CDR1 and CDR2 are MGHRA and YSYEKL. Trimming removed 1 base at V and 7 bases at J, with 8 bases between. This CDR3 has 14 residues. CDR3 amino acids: CASSQGPWNSPLHF. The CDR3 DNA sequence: TGCGCCAGCAGCCAAGGACCTTGGAATTCACCCCTCCACTTT.

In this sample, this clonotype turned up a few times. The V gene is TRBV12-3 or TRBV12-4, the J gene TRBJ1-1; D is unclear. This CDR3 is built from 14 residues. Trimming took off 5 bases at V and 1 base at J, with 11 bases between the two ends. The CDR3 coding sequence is TGTGCCAGCAGTCAACAGCGGGCGAACACTGAAGCTTTCTTT. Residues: CASSQQRANTEAFF.

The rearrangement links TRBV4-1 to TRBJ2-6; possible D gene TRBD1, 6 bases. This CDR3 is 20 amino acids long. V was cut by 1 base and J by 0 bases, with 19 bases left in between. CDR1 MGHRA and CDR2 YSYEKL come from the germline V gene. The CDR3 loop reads CASSQVLLGARYSGANVLTF. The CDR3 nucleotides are TGCGCCAGCAGCCAAGTTCTTCTGGGGGCCCGATACTCTGGGGCCAACGTCCTGACTTTC.

The CDR3 region has the DNA TGCAGTGCTAGACTAGGTTCGGTCATTCAGTACTTC. This codes for CSARLGSVIQYF. This chain joins TRBV20-1 and TRBJ2-4; D remains unclear. Trimming stripped 2 bases from V and 9 bases from J, with 11 bases between. Germline CDR1 and CDR2: DFQATT and SNEGSKA (reference sequence). This CDR3 has 12 residues.

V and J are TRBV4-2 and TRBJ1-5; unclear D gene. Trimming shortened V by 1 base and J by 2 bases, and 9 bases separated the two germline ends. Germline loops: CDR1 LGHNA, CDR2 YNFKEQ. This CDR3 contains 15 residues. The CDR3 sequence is CASSQVGSGNQPQHF. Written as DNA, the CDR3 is TGTGCCAGCAGCCAAGTAGGTTCAGGCAATCAGCCCCAGCATTTT.

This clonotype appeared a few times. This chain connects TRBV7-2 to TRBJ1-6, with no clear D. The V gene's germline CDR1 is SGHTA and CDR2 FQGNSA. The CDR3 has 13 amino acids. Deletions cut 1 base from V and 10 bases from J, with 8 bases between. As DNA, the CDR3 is TGTGCCAGCAGCTTAGGGTATAGATCACCCCTCCACTTT. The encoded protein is CASSLGYRSPLHF.

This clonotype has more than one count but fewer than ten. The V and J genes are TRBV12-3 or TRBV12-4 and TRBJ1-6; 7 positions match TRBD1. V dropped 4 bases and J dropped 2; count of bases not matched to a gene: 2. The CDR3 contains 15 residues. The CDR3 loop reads CASSYRGPYNSPLHF. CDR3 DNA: TGTGCCAGCAGTTACAGGGGTCCCTATAATTCACCCCTCCACTTT.

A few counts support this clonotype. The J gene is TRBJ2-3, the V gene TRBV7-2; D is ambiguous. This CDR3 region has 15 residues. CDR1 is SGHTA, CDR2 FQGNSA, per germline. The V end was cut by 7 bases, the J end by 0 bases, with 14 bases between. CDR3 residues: CASTLMAGSTDTQYF. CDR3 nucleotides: TGTGCCAGCACCCTAATGGCAGGAAGCACAGATACGCAGTATTTT.

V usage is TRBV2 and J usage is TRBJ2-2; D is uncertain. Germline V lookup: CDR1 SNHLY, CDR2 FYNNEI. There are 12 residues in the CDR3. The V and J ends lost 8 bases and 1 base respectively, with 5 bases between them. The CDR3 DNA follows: TGTGCCAGCCGAAGGAACACCGGGGAGCTGTTTTTT. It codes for CASRRNTGELFF.

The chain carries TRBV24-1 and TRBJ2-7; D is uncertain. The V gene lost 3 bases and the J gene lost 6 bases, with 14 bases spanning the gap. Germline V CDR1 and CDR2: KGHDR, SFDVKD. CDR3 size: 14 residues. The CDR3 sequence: CATSDNALFAEQYF. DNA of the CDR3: TGTGCCACCAGTGATAATGCCCTGTTTGCCGAGCAGTACTTC.

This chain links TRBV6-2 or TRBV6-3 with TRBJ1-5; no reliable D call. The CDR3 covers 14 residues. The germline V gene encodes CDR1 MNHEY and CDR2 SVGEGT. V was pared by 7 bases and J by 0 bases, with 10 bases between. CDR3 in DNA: TGTGCCAGCACAGGTAGATATAGCAATCAGCCCCAGCATTTT. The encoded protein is CASTGRYSNQPQHF.

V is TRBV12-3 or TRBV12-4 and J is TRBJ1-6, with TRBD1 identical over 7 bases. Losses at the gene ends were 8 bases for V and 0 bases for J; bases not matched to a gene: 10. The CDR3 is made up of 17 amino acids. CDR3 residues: CASLRDSASSYNSPLHF. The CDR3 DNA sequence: TGTGCCAGCCTTAGGGACAGCGCCAGCTCCTATAATTCACCCCTCCACTTT.

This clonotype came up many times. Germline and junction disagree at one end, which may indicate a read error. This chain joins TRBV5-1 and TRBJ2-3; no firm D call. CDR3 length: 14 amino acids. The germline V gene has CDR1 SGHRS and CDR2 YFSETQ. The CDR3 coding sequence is TGTGCCAGCAGCTTGTCAGGTAGCACAGATACGCAGTATTTT. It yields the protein CASSLSGSTDTQYF.

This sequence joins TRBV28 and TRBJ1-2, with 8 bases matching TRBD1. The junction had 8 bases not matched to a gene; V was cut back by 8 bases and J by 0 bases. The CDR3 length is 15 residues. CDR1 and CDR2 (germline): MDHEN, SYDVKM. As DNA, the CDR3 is TGTGCCAGCGTGGACAGGGTAGGGGCTAACTATGGCTACACCTTC. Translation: CASVDRVGANYGYTF.

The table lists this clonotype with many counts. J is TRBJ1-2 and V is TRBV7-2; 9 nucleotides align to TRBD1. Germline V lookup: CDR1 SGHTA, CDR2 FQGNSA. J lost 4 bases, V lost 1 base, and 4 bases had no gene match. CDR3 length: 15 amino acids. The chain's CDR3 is CASSLEGQGTYGYTF. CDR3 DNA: TGTGCCAGCAGCTTAGAGGGACAGGGCACCTATGGCTACACCTTC.

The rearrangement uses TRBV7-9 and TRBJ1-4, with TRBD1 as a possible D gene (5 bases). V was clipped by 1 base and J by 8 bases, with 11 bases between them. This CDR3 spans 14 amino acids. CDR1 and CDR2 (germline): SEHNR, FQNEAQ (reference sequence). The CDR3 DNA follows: TGTGCCAGCAGCTTAGTGCCGGGGACGGAAAAACTGTTTTTT. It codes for CASSLVPGTEKLFF.

For the CDR3, the DNA is TGCGCCAGCAGCCAAGAGATAGAAGATACGCAGTATTTT. Its translation: CASSQEIEDTQYF. The rearrangement links TRBV4-1 to TRBJ2-3; no clear D gene. The CDR3 runs 13 residues. V was pared by 0 bases and J by 5 bases, with 6 bases between. Germline values: CDR1 MGHRA, CDR2 YSYEKL.

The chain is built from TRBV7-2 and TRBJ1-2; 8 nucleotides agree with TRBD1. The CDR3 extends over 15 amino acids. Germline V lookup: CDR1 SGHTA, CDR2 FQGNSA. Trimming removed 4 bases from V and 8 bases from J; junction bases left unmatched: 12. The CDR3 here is CASSSEQGVTGGYTF. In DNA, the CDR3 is TGTGCCAGCAGCTCCGAACAGGGGGTAACGGGAGGCTACACCTTC.

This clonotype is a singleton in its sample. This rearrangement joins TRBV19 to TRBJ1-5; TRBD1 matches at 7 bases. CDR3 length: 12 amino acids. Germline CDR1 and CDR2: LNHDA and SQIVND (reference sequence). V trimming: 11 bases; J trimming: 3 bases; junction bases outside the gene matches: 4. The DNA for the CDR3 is TGTGCCGGGGGACAGCCCAATCAGCCCCAGCATTTT. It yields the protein CAGGQPNQPQHF.

CDR3 DNA sequence: TGTGCCAGCAGCCCGAGGACTAGCGGGGGGGCCGGAGAGCAGTTCTTC. As protein: CASSPRTSGGAGEQFF. V usage is TRBV7-2 and J usage is TRBJ2-1, with 15 nucleotides matching TRBD2. The germline V gene has CDR1 SGHTA and CDR2 FQGNSA. The CDR3 runs to 16 residues. The V segment lost 5 bases and the J segment 10 bases; nucleotides outside the gene matches: 9.

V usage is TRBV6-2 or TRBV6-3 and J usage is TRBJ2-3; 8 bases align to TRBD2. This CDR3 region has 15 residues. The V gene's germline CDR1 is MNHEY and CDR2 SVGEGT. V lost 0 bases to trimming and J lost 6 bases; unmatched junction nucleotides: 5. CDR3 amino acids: CASSYSTSDWDTQYF. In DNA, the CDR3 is TGTGCCAGCAGTTACTCGACTAGCGATTGGGATACGCAGTATTTT.

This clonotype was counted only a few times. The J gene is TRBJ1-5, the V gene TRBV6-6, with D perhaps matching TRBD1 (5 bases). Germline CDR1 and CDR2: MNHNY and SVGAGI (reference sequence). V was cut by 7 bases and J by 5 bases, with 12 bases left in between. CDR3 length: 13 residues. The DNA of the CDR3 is TGTGCCAGCAACCGAGACAGAGATCAGCCCCAGCATTTT. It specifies CASNRDRDQPQHF.

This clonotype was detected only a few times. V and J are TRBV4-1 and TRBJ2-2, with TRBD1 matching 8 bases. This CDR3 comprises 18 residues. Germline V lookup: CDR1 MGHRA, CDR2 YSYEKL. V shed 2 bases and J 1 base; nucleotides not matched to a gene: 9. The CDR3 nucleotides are TGCGCCAGCAGCCAACGACTAATGGACAGGGTGAACACCGGGGAGCTGTTTTTT. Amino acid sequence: CASSQRLMDRVNTGELFF.